A selection of T cell receptor beta chains follows, all from one sample in a study of control samples from healthy donors and cancer patients. The method was immunoSEQ multiplex PCR; TCRdb's version includes in-frame clones alone and lacks a portion of them. The table has some 160,000 clones, 90% to 95% seen once. Sequenced: blood. These receptor sequences come from a woman in her twenties or thirties in good health. Each CDR3 is given with its conserved first and last residue. A D gene is named only where the DNA matches it firmly. Expanded clones get a size class; other rows say once, few or many, or leave the size out.

cdr3_aa: CASSADLTGTDTQYF
v_call: TRBV9
clone_size: .
d_call: .

cdr3_aa: CASSPNPLAGGTGELFF
v_call: TRBV4-2
clone_size: .
d_call: TRBD2

cdr3_aa: CASSEKRGGGSYNEQFF
v_call: TRBV6-4
clone_size: .
d_call: .

cdr3_aa: CASSQDPSADTQYF
v_call: TRBV4-1
clone_size: .
d_call: .

cdr3_aa: CASSPTQNTGELFF
v_call: TRBV6-5
clone_size: .
d_call: .

cdr3_aa: CARLRYEQYF
v_call: TRBV6-4
clone_size: .
d_call: .

cdr3_aa: CASSLVPGQQSMYEKLFF
v_call: TRBV5-1
clone_size: .
d_call: TRBD1

cdr3_aa: CAWRGVGSYEQYF
v_call: TRBV30
clone_size: .
d_call: .

cdr3_aa: CASSPLGLARETQYF
v_call: TRBV4-1
clone_size: .
d_call: TRBD2

cdr3_aa: CASRRLAGAGELFF
v_call: TRBV27
clone_size: .
d_call: TRBD2

cdr3_aa: CASSSPASGDYEQYF
v_call: TRBV28
clone_size: .
d_call: TRBD2

cdr3_aa: CASSLQEDQPQHF
v_call: TRBV7-9
clone_size: .
d_call: .

cdr3_aa: CASSPKGGQQETQYF
v_call: TRBV5-4
clone_size: .
d_call: .

cdr3_aa: CATTGGRSDTQYF
v_call: TRBV7-9
clone_size: .
d_call: .

cdr3_aa: CASSKTGLWNQPQHF
v_call: TRBV6-2/TRBV6-3
clone_size: once
d_call: .

cdr3_aa: CASSTRGGNTEAFF
v_call: TRBV3-1/TRBV3-2
clone_size: .
d_call: .

cdr3_aa: CASSFSGEGGYTF
v_call: TRBV6-5
clone_size: .
d_call: .

cdr3_aa: CASRGPQETQYF
v_call: TRBV5-1
clone_size: .
d_call: .

cdr3_aa: CALRGDEFSPLHF
v_call: TRBV2
clone_size: .
d_call: .

cdr3_aa: CASRPRIAGGPDEQYF
v_call: TRBV2
clone_size: .
d_call: TRBD2

cdr3_aa: CASSFLKGLAPYNEQFF
v_call: TRBV11-3
clone_size: .
d_call: .

cdr3_aa: CASSTYRVSYSPLHF
v_call: TRBV11-2
clone_size: .
d_call: .

cdr3_aa: CASSLAGGPAKNIQYF
v_call: TRBV19
clone_size: once
d_call: TRBD2

cdr3_aa: CASTVRTGANQETQYF
v_call: TRBV28
clone_size: .
d_call: TRBD1

cdr3_aa: CASSGALNIETQYF
v_call: TRBV25-1
clone_size: .
d_call: .

cdr3_aa: CASSLEGQLYEQYF
v_call: TRBV11-2
clone_size: .
d_call: TRBD1

cdr3_aa: CASIPGDRYEQYF
v_call: TRBV28
clone_size: .
d_call: TRBD1

cdr3_aa: CASSDGLAGTSYEQYF
v_call: TRBV6-1
clone_size: .
d_call: TRBD2

cdr3_aa: CASSFYLHGGGTDTQYF
v_call: TRBV27
clone_size: .
d_call: .

cdr3_aa: CASSTNTGELFF
v_call: TRBV7-9
clone_size: .
d_call: .

cdr3_aa: CASSLTDYEQYF
v_call: TRBV5-8
clone_size: .
d_call: .

cdr3_aa: CARGPSGSLTGELFF
v_call: TRBV2
clone_size: .
d_call: TRBD2

cdr3_aa: CASSLGGSVVETQYF
v_call: TRBV7-2
clone_size: .
d_call: TRBD2

cdr3_aa: CASSPPGAGTEAFF
v_call: TRBV5-1
clone_size: .
d_call: .

cdr3_aa: CASTLRGGETQYF
v_call: TRBV19
clone_size: .
d_call: .

cdr3_aa: CASRIGTYANTGELFF
v_call: TRBV4-2
clone_size: once
d_call: .

cdr3_aa: CASSPSQISYNEQFF
v_call: TRBV11-2
clone_size: .
d_call: .

cdr3_aa: CASSEILSRNGYTF
v_call: TRBV6-1
clone_size: .
d_call: .

cdr3_aa: CASSRGWDRDYGYTF
v_call: TRBV5-6
clone_size: few
d_call: TRBD1

cdr3_aa: CASRLAGGPGEQFF
v_call: TRBV4-3
clone_size: .
d_call: TRBD2

cdr3_aa: CAWSGLRNRNYEQYF
v_call: TRBV30
clone_size: .
d_call: .

cdr3_aa: CASSDRDIDTQYF
v_call: TRBV6-2/TRBV6-3
clone_size: .
d_call: .

cdr3_aa: CASSLTGRNTEAFF
v_call: TRBV5-6
clone_size: .
d_call: .

cdr3_aa: CASSLTLRGEKLFF
v_call: TRBV14
clone_size: .
d_call: .

cdr3_aa: CASNLVVSGSSYEQYF
v_call: TRBV5-5
clone_size: .
d_call: TRBD2

cdr3_aa: CASSLDRGPYNEQFF
v_call: TRBV7-2
clone_size: .
d_call: TRBD1